The 11 T cell receptor beta chains listed next were all sequenced from one sample in a study of cytomegalovirus exposure and HLA in healthy donors. The PCR was carried out with 60 Vbeta primers and 13 Jbeta primers. Assay used: immunoSEQ multiplex PCR; TCRdb lists only in-frame clones, some missing. The sample includes roughly 170,000 clones, approximately 72% of them seen just once. The sequenced material came from PBMCs. These TCRs come from a female donor in good health and CMV-seronegative.

The CDR3 sequence is CASSPRPPYNSPLHF. CDR3 in DNA: TGTGCCAGTAGTCCGAGGCCCCCCTATAATTCACCCCTCCACTTT. V and J are TRBV19 and TRBJ1-6; no firm D call. V was trimmed by 5 bases and J by 2 bases, leaving 10 bases between them. This CDR3 is built from 15 residues. The germline V gene encodes CDR1 LNHDA and CDR2 SQIVND (reference sequence).

As for this clone: One end of the junction is discordant with germline, which a read error may explain. V and J are TRBV7-7 and TRBJ2-2, with TRBD2 as a possible D gene (5 bases). This CDR3 comprises 15 residues. Per the germline V gene, CDR1 is SSHAT and CDR2 is FNYEAQ (reference sequence). The CDR3 sequence: CASSLGRGSTGELFF. CDR3 DNA sequence: TGTGCTAGCAGCTTAGGCCGGGGATCAACCGGGGAGCTGTTTTTT. The variable domain in full, with the rest retrieved from reference TRBV7-7 and TRBJ2-2, is GAGVSQSPRYKVTKRGQDVTLRCDPISSHATLYWYQQALGQGPEFLTYFNYEAQPDKSGLPSDRFSAERPEGSISTLTIQRTEQRDSAMYRCASSLGRGSTGELFFGEGSRLTVL.

About this clone: Different DNA sequences within this sample yield the same CDR3. The rearrangement joins TRBV2 to TRBJ2-5, with 15 nucleotides matching TRBD2. Germline loops: CDR1 SNHLY, CDR2 FYNNEI. The V segment lost 4 bases and the J segment 2 bases; nucleotides outside the gene matches: 2. This CDR3 has 16 residues. The CDR3 nucleotides read TGTGCCAGCAGTGGAGGACTAGCGGGGGGGCAAGAGACCCAGTACTTC. The encoded protein is CASSGGLAGGQETQYF.

This sequence joins TRBV7-6 and TRBJ1-4; no firm D call. CDR3 size: 16 residues. Trimming left V 1 base short and J 1 base short, with 10 bases between. Germline CDR1 and CDR2: SGHVS and FNYEAQ. This CDR3 is CASSLERGITNEKLFF. Here the CDR3 DNA reads TGTGCCAGCAGCTTAGAACGAGGGATAACTAATGAAAAACTGTTTTTT. Together with reference TRBV7-6 and TRBJ1-4, the CDR3 gives the full variable domain: GAGVSQSPRYKVTKRGQDVALRCDPISGHVSLYWYRQALGQGPEFLTYFNYEAQQDKSGLPNDRFSAERPEGSISTLTIQRTEQRDSAMYRCASSLERGITNEKLFFGSGTQLSVL.

The genes are TRBV7-9 and TRBJ2-7, with D possibly TRBD2 on 5 matching bases. Deletions cut 0 bases from V and 3 bases from J, with 9 bases between. The germline gives CDR1 SEHNR, CDR2 FQNEAQ (reference sequence). This CDR3 region has 14 residues. CDR3 residues: CASSLAGSGYEQYF. The CDR3 DNA reads as TGTGCCAGCAGCTTAGCGGGGAGTGGCTACGAGCAGTACTTC.

The CDR3 spells CASSQGRQGNTYEQYF. DNA of the CDR3: TGCGCCAGCAGCCAAGGGAGACAGGGCAACACCTACGAGCAGTACTTC. The rearrangement links TRBV4-3 to TRBJ2-7, with 7 bases lining up with TRBD1. Germline CDR1 is LGHNA and CDR2 is YSLEER. The CDR3 is made up of 16 amino acids. The V gene end was trimmed by 1 base and the J gene end by 2 bases; junction bases not matched to a gene: 8.

This clone was counted a single time. This rearrangement joins TRBV19 to TRBJ1-5, with D possibly being TRBD1 (5 bases). The CDR3 extends over 15 amino acids. Trimming cost V 4 bases and J 5 bases, with 15 bases left between them. From germline, CDR1 is LNHDA and CDR2 SQIVND (reference sequence). The CDR3 nucleotides are TGTGCCAGTAGTACGATAGGACACTCCTATCAGCCCCAGCATTTT. This encodes CASSTIGHSYQPQHF.

The chain couples TRBV11-1 to TRBJ1-3, with 9 bases matching TRBD1. CDR1 is SGHAT, CDR2 FQDESV, per germline (reference sequence). The CDR3 sequence is 15 residues long. J lost 4 bases, V lost 6 bases, and 7 bases had no gene match. CDR3 sequence: CASSLDRGRGNTIYF. As DNA, the CDR3 is TGTGCCAGCAGTCTGGACAGGGGAAGAGGAAACACCATATATTTT.

The V and J genes are TRBV5-1 and TRBJ1-6; tentatively, D is TRBD1 (5 bases). Between the trimmed V and J ends, which lost 3 bases and 5 bases, there was a span of 9 bases. In germline, CDR1 is SGHRS, CDR2 YFSETQ. This CDR3 region has 14 residues. The CDR3 nucleotides read TGCGCCAGCAGCTACGACAGTCATAATTCACCCCTCCACTTT. Its protein product is CASSYDSHNSPLHF.

The chain recombines TRBV10-3 with TRBJ2-7; TRBD2 matches 11 bases. The V and J ends lost 6 bases and 0 bases, in that order; junction bases with no gene match: 7. There are 16 residues in the CDR3. Germline V gives CDR1 ENHRY, CDR2 SYGVKD. The DNA of the CDR3 is TGTGCCATCAGCCCCGGACTAGCGGGTAGCTCCTACGAGCAGTACTTC. Translated: CAISPGLAGSSYEQYF.

This chain joins TRBV27 and TRBJ2-7, with a possible D match to TRBD1 (5 bases). Trimming pared 0 bases from V and 2 bases from J, leaving 14 bases between. The CDR3 is 16 residues long. CDR1 is MNHEY, CDR2 SMNVEV, per germline (reference sequence). CDR3 DNA: TGTGCCAGCAGTTTATCTTTGGGGCCAAGGACCTACGAGCAGTACTTC. Encoded protein: CASSLSLGPRTYEQYF.